These 7 T cell receptor beta chains were sequenced from one sample in a study of radiotherapy plus CTLA-4 blockade in lung cancer. The method was immunoSEQ multiplex PCR; TCRdb's version includes in-frame clones alone and lacks a portion of them. Here the sample spans about 48,000 clones, 82% being singletons. The sample consisted of peripheral blood, taken from a patient treated with radiotherapy plus ipilimumab. These receptors all stem from a human donor with non-small cell lung cancer who had stable disease on radiotherapy plus ipilimumab.

This chain uses TRBV6-5 with TRBJ1-2, with a weak D call TRBD1 (6 bases). Germline lookup yields CDR1 MNHEY and CDR2 SVGAGI. The CDR3 is made up of 13 amino acids. V gave up 3 bases and J gave up 5 bases, with 10 bases separating them. This CDR3 reads CASSYRQGYGYTF. DNA of the CDR3: TGTGCCAGCAGTTATCGGCAGGGGTATGGCTACACCTTC.

This clone was observed a few times. V and J are TRBV5-4 and TRBJ2-3; D not resolved. CDR3 length: 15 amino acids. V gave up 4 bases and J gave up 2 bases, with 14 bases separating them. Per the germline V gene, CDR1 is SGHNT and CDR2 is YYREEE (reference sequence). In DNA form, the CDR3 reads TGTGCCAGCAGCCCACCCGGTAAACTCACAGATACGCAGTATTTT. Translated, it gives CASSPPGKLTDTQYF.

The CDR3 spells CASNNRGGNTEAFF. For the CDR3, the DNA is TGTGCCAGCAACAACAGGGGAGGGAACACTGAAGCTTTCTTT. The rearrangement joins TRBV6-5 to TRBJ1-1; 7 positions agree with TRBD1. J gave up 1 base and V 7 bases, and 6 bases lay outside the gene matches. Germline CDR1 and CDR2: MNHEY and SVGAGI. CDR3 length: 14 amino acids.

The V and J genes are TRBV4-1 and TRBJ1-3; 8 bases align to TRBD1. Germline loops: CDR1 MGHRA, CDR2 YSYEKL. The J segment lost 0 bases and the V segment lost 4 bases, leaving 5 bases of the junction unmatched. The CDR3 is 16 amino acids. CDR3 in amino acids: CASSPRQGNSGNTIYF. CDR3 bases: TGCGCCAGCAGCCCGCGACAGGGGAACTCTGGAAACACCATATATTTT.

The chain combines TRBV18 with TRBJ1-5; maybe TRBD1 (5 bases). Germline V lookup: CDR1 KGHSH, CDR2 LQKENI. This CDR3 spans 13 amino acids. V dropped 7 bases and J dropped 4 bases, with 11 bases sitting between them. The CDR3 nucleotides are TGTGCCAGCTGTCCGGAGGGGAATCAGCCCCAGCATTTT. This codes for CASCPEGNQPQHF.

The J gene is TRBJ2-1, the V gene TRBV28, with 15 bases aligning to TRBD2. Germline loops: CDR1 MDHEN, CDR2 SYDVKM. CDR3 length: 19 residues. Trimming cost V 4 bases and J 6 bases; bases outside gene matches: 13. The CDR3 loop is CASSSLVGTSGRMGNEQFF. The CDR3 DNA reads as TGTGCCAGCAGTTCCCTCGTTGGGACTAGCGGGAGGATGGGCAATGAGCAGTTCTTC.

The chain joins TRBV18 to TRBJ1-4; D perhaps matches TRBD1 (6 bases). Trimming removed 6 bases from V and 8 bases from J, with 13 bases in between. There are 13 residues in the CDR3. The germline CDR1 and CDR2 sequences are KGHSH and LQKENI. The CDR3 region is CASSVKQGEKLFF. The CDR3 DNA is TGTGCCAGCTCGGTGAAACAGGGAGAAAAACTGTTTTTT.